This T cell receptor beta chain was recovered during a study of cytomegalovirus exposure and HLA in healthy donors (dated by TCRdb to 2016 to 2017). Turning to the overall study: According to a later analysis, one platform produced both the approximately 110 validation repertoires and the roughly 640 repertoires of the first cohort. The study was designed to test whether signatures of past pathogen exposure could be identified by cataloging public T cell receptors. The study combined high-throughput TCR immunosequencing, statistical association of individual TCRs with disease status, and machine learning to predict cytomegalovirus infection status. In addition to the first cohort of approximately 650 subjects, a separate validation cohort of 100 to 150 different subjects was used.

On this clone itself: This receptor's antigen is unknown. No much larger clonotype is one base removed from it; base qualities were not supplied.

The donors were included in the validation cohort of roughly 130 subjects, a group kept apart from the roughly 670-subject first cohort. The germline V gene supplies CDR1 SGHNT and CDR2 YENEEA. Between the V and J ends, shortened by 3 bases and 4 bases respectively, the junction contains 9 bases. The cysteine opens and the phenylalanine closes a CDR3 of 13 amino acids. Solely the CDR3 DNA is kept, with 39 bases framed from the first base. Study-level results and caveats: A total of around 150 TCR beta chains were listed by the study as associated with cytomegalovirus. The classifier was reported to diagnose cytomegalovirus status with high specificity and sensitivity in both the original cohort and the validation cohort. In vitro tests confirmed that three of the cytomegalovirus-associated TCR beta chains recognize cytomegalovirus antigens. The authors suggested that the approach could potentially be generalized to other disease states and immunological phenotypes. Subsequent analysis determined that TCRs grouped into clusters in the first cohort also showed a tendency toward co-occurrence across the 120 validation repertoires, and 85% to 95% of cluster scores exceeded 0. Across donors, most TCR sequences were observed very rarely, whereas some public TCRs were present in many individuals. All 120 or so repertoires were used to score co-occurrence in the validation cohort in a later analysis, because that analysis had no HLA typing for the cohort.

Library preparation used the immunoSEQ multiplex PCR assay. Per the authors' processing: A statistical classification framework was built to diagnose cytomegalovirus status from the catalog of TCR beta chain sequences. The immuneACCESS repertoire file appears here via TCRdb, limited to in-frame rearrangements. These files lack a portion of the clones; in checked studies, under half of the deficit traces to unresolved V genes, and the cause of the others is not known. That table furnishes V, J and clone size, whereas the DNA furnished D and trimming. For this sample the table gives under 250,000 clones, of which around nine tenths were detected only once. The ten largest clones add up to about 3% of the sample.

The receptor was derived from a man aged 18 to 30 in good health and CMV-seronegative. The rearrangement joined TRBV11-3 to TRBJ2-5, and TRBD1 may be the D gene, going by 5 matching bases. Sequencing was performed on PBMCs. The DNA is as follows: TGTGCCAGCAGCTTTACAGGTGTAGAGACCCAGTACTTC. Its translation reads: CASSFTGVETQYF.